The rows below give T cell receptor beta chains drawn from one sample of a study of identical twins. Each CDR3 protein gets one entry after TCRdb re-called the 5' RACE reads with MiXCR. Of around 480,000 distinct CDR3 sequences in the sample, 14% are singletons; the top ten hold 0.98%. The same specimen was also included in a second study, on yellow fever vaccine responses in identical twins.

Sequenced input: CD4+ T cells sorted from blood. Receptor source: a woman aged 18-30 years in good health. Each CDR3 is given with its conserved first and last residue. Fields, in order: J gene, CDR3 length, V gene, CDR3 protein.

>TRBJ1-3|14|TRBV11-2
CASSLYRDGNTIYF
>TRBJ1-1|14|TRBV6-5
CASSYSAVNTEVFF
>TRBJ2-7|13|TRBV12-3/TRBV12-4
CASSKTGDYEQYF
>TRBJ2-5|17|TRBV4-2
CASSDGTGGADQETQYF
>TRBJ2-3|13|TRBV20-1
CSTKAESTDTQYF
>TRBJ2-7|17|TRBV11-2
CASSLRLAGAKSYEQYF
>TRBJ2-2|15|TRBV12-3/TRBV12-4
CASSFRSGPTGELFF
>TRBJ2-5|13|TRBV5-1
CASSLESVETQYF
>TRBJ2-1|16|TRBV15
CATSRDVAGGYNEQFF
>TRBJ2-5|18|TRBV3-1
CASSQVSGTRGSARTQYF
>TRBJ2-1|12|TRBV4-1
CASSLLGWEQFF
>TRBJ2-2|16|TRBV6-1
CASRRVQGRGTGELFF
>TRBJ2-1|14|TRBV12-3/TRBV12-4
CASSLAEGLGEQFF
>TRBJ2-3|16|TRBV9
CASSPHGRRGGDTQYF
>TRBJ2-6|14|TRBV29-1
CSVAFRAGANVLTF
>TRBJ2-3|14|TRBV4-3
CASSQEASTDTQYF
>TRBJ2-2|16|TRBV27
CASSSPYRESTGELFF
>TRBJ2-1|16|TRBV29-1
CSVLSVGHNLYNEQFF
>TRBJ2-7|15|TRBV6-5
CASSYRLGNSYEQYF
>TRBJ2-7|15|TRBV24-1
CATSTPGSGSYEQYF
>TRBJ2-2|13|TRBV11-3
CASSRQQGWELFF
>TRBJ2-1|14|TRBV24-1
CATSGLAGESKQFF
>TRBJ2-3|12|TRBV7-2
CASSYLGDTQYF
>TRBJ2-1|16|TRBV20-1
CSARAASGVDYNEQFF
>TRBJ2-1|15|TRBV20-1
CSARDPVRDGNEQFF
>TRBJ1-1|11|TRBV6-2/TRBV6-3
CASTGFTEAFF
>TRBJ1-1|11|TRBV29-1
CSVRTGTQAFF
>TRBJ2-1|14|TRBV12-3/TRBV12-4
CASSTSGGLNEQFF
>TRBJ2-1|19|TRBV10-3
CAIRQRLAGGPTLPNEQFF
>TRBJ2-2|16|TRBV7-2
CASSRPGTGNTGELFF
>TRBJ2-5|15|TRBV20-1
CSAPELAGRQETQYF
>TRBJ2-7|11|TRBV3-1
CASRSAYEQYF
>TRBJ1-1|17|TRBV6-5
CASSFGPGTGTGAEAFF
>TRBJ2-5|14|TRBV20-1
CSAQDGRRQETQYF
>TRBJ1-1|11|TRBV6-6
CASSDRTEAFF
>TRBJ2-3|15|TRBV4-2
CASSQEYGGQDTQYF
>TRBJ2-7|15|TRBV4-3
CASSQTGTGSNEQYF
>TRBJ2-3|15|TRBV12-3/TRBV12-4
CASSFTGKGTDTQYF
>TRBJ1-2|12|TRBV5-1
CASSYDGYGYTF
>TRBJ2-7|14|TRBV25-1
CASRRTRGSYEQYF
>TRBJ1-6|13|TRBV15
CATSREYNSPLHF
>TRBJ2-4|16|TRBV4-3
CASSQVLSMVKNIQYF
>TRBJ1-1|14|TRBV12-3/TRBV12-4
CASSTGQGGSEAFF
>TRBJ2-7|18|TRBV15
CATSRGNLAGGPPYEQYF
>TRBJ1-2|13|TRBV28
CASNINRYEGYTF
>TRBJ2-7|11|TRBV6-2/TRBV6-3
CASGQAREQYF
>TRBJ2-1|13|TRBV5-1
CASSWYTGNEQFF
>TRBJ2-7|15|TRBV12-3/TRBV12-4
CASSLRGQATYEQYF
>TRBJ2-2|13|TRBV20-1
CSAGQGGGGELFF
>TRBJ2-3|14|TRBV5-1
CASSLAWVGDTQYF
>TRBJ2-5|15|TRBV12-3/TRBV12-4
CASSHPLTPQETQYF
>TRBJ2-1|14|TRBV11-3
CASSDLRKPYEQFF
>TRBJ1-3|16|TRBV7-8
CASSTREQISGNTIYF
>TRBJ2-2|14|TRBV3-1
CASSQTGYPGKLFF
>TRBJ2-1|15|TRBV2
CASRVRLGVLYEQFF